These 23 T cell receptor beta chains originate from one sample sequenced in a study of cytomegalovirus exposure and HLA in healthy donors (dated by TCRdb to about 2017). Library generation was performed with the immunoSEQ multiplex PCR assay. For the multiplex PCR, a mixture combining 60 forward primers for TCR Vbeta segments and 13 reverse primers for TCR Jbeta segments was used. Here the immuneACCESS table is served through TCRdb, limited to in-frame sequences with V and J called. Missing clones are a known gap in these copies; in checked studies unresolved V genes cover under half, and the rest lacks a known reason. This sample gives some 99,000 clones in total; approximately 70% of them show up just once. The ten largest clones add up to roughly 5.3% of the sample. Sequencing was performed on PBMCs. Receptors originate from a woman in her 70s in good health and CMV-seropositive.

CDR3 DNA sequence: TGTGCCAGCAGCTCCTATGGGACATCACGGGGCTACACCTTC. It codes for CASSSYGTSRGYTF. The V gene is TRBV7-2, the J gene TRBJ1-2; a weak D match, TRBD1 (6 bases). Germline CDR1 SGHTA, CDR2 FQGNSA. This CDR3 is built from 14 residues. V lost 4 bases, J lost 8 bases, and 17 bases lay in between.

The chain recombines TRBV4-1 with TRBJ2-3; the match to TRBD2 covers 12 bases. Germline CDR1 and CDR2: MGHRA and YSYEKL. This CDR3 region has 16 residues. With V trimmed by 3 bases and J by 6 bases, 7 bases remained unmatched. CDR3 protein: CASSQSRGLAGDTQYF. The CDR3 nucleotides are TGCGCCAGCAGCCAGAGCAGAGGACTAGCGGGGGATACGCAGTATTTT.

This chain links TRBV30 with TRBJ1-1; D unresolved. V lost 3 bases and J 5 bases, leaving 7 bases between the germline ends. The CDR3 spans 11 residues. Germline V lookup: CDR1 GTSNPN, CDR2 SVGIG (reference sequence). The CDR3 reads CAWRTGTEAFF. In DNA form, the CDR3 reads TGTGCCTGGAGGACCGGGACTGAAGCTTTCTTT.

This clone was picked up one time. The V and J genes are TRBV10-3 and TRBJ1-6, with D maybe TRBD1 (5 bases). Germline CDR1 reads ENHRY; CDR2 reads SYGVKD. Trimming removed 6 bases at V and 9 bases at J, with 27 bases between. The CDR3 has 18 amino acids. CDR3 DNA: TGTGCCATCAGCGAGAAACCCACCACTACAAGGGGCGGTTCACCCCTCCACTTT. It codes for CAISEKPTTTRGGSPLHF.

This chain joins TRBV6-5 and TRBJ1-1; 8 bases match TRBD1. Unmatched junction bases numbered 0, after V lost 6 bases and J lost 0 bases. CDR3 size: 13 residues. From germline, CDR1 is MNHEY and CDR2 SVGAGI. The CDR3 region has the DNA TGTGCCAGCAGGGGACAGGTGAACACTGAAGCTTTCTTT. Residues: CASRGQVNTEAFF.

This chain connects TRBV10-3 to TRBJ2-3; D unresolved. V was cut by 0 bases and J by 0 bases, with 13 bases left in between. This CDR3 spans 17 amino acids. Germline V lookup: CDR1 ENHRY, CDR2 SYGVKD. CDR3: CAISESVGGASTDTQYF. The CDR3 nucleotides read TGTGCCATCAGTGAGTCGGTTGGCGGTGCTAGCACAGATACGCAGTATTTT.

The chain links TRBV7-2 to TRBJ2-7; the match to TRBD1 covers 7 bases. CDR1 is SGHTA and CDR2 is FQGNSA in the germline V gene. Losses at the gene ends were 4 bases for V and 2 bases for J; bases not matched to a gene: 8. The CDR3 length is 15 residues. The CDR3 DNA reads TGTGCCAGCAGCTCACCGGGACAGCCAGCCTACGAGCAGTACTTC. Protein: CASSSPGQPAYEQYF.

CDR3 residues: CASSWRILGAGANVLTF. The CDR3 bases are TGTGCCAGCAGCTGGCGGATCCTAGGGGCTGGGGCCAACGTCCTGACTTTC. The chain recombines TRBV7-3 with TRBJ2-6; D might be TRBD1 (5 bases). The CDR3 covers 17 residues. Germline CDR1 SGHTA, CDR2 FQGTGA. Trimming stripped 4 bases from V and 2 bases from J, with 15 bases between.

The chain has TRBV30 and TRBJ2-1, with TRBD2 matching 8 bases. The ends lost 4 bases at V and 9 bases at J; junction bases unmatched: 8. The CDR3 loop spans 13 amino acids. Germline V gives CDR1 GTSNPN, CDR2 SVGIG (reference sequence). The CDR3 loop is CAWNPLAGLEQFF. For the CDR3, the DNA is TGTGCCTGGAACCCCTTAGCGGGGCTTGAGCAGTTCTTC. Based on the CDR3 plus reference TRBV30 and TRBJ2-1, the full variable domain is SQTIHQWPATLVQPVGSPLSLECTVEGTSNPNLYWYRQAAGRGLQLLFYSVGIGQISSEVPQNLSASRPQDRQFILSSKKLLLSDSGFYLCAWNPLAGLEQFFGPGTRLTVL.

This clone has just a few counts. The chain has TRBV7-2 and TRBJ1-3; perhaps TRBD1 as D (6 bases). Trimming stripped 2 bases from V and 4 bases from J, with 12 bases between. The CDR3 is 15 residues long. The germline CDR1 and CDR2 sequences are SGHTA and FQGNSA. CDR3 in amino acids: CASSLLSGVGNTIYF. CDR3 sequence (DNA): TGTGCCAGCAGCTTACTCTCAGGGGTCGGAAACACCATATATTTT.

The chain links TRBV6-1 to TRBJ2-5; D might be TRBD1 (5 bases). From germline, CDR1 is MNHNS and CDR2 SASEGT. CDR3 size: 13 residues. Trimming cost V 3 bases and J 5 bases, with 10 bases left between them. This CDR3 is CASSEGQRETQYF. Here the CDR3 DNA reads TGTGCCAGCAGTGAGGGGCAAAGGGAGACCCAGTACTTC.

The rearrangement joins TRBV2 to TRBJ1-2; 7 bases are shared with TRBD1. The V and J ends lost 0 bases and 2 bases, in that order; junction bases with no gene match: 6. CDR3 length equals 16 residues. Germline V gene lookup returns CDR1 SNHLY and CDR2 FYNNEI. The CDR3 DNA sequence: TGTGCCAGCAGTGAAGCCGGGACAGCGGGCAACTATGGCTACACCTTC. This translates into CASSEAGTAGNYGYTF.

The rearrangement joins TRBV11-2 to TRBJ2-1; 7 bases align to TRBD1. Germline V CDR1 and CDR2: SGHAT, FQNNGV. This CDR3 contains 17 residues. The V gene end was trimmed by 2 bases and the J gene end by 3 bases; junction bases not matched to a gene: 10. DNA of the CDR3: TGTGCCAGCAGCTTACTGGTCGGGGACAGTGTCTACAATGAGCAGTTCTTC. This codes for CASSLLVGDSVYNEQFF.

The rearrangement uses TRBV9 and TRBJ2-5; tentative D call: TRBD2 (6 bases). The CDR3 has 16 amino acids. V dropped 0 bases and J dropped 6 bases, with 18 bases sitting between them. Germline loops: CDR1 SGDLS, CDR2 YYNGEE. The DNA for the CDR3 is TGTGCCAGCAGCGTAGTACCGGATGCGGGGAGGCAGACCCAGTACTTC. Encoded protein: CASSVVPDAGRQTQYF. The whole variable domain, remainder taken from reference TRBV9 and TRBJ2-5, is DSGVTQTPKHLITATGQRVTLRCSPRSGDLSVYWYQQSLDQGLQFLIQYYNGEERAKGNILERFSAQQFPDLHSELNLSSLELGDSALYFCASSVVPDAGRQTQYFGPGTRLLVL.

The rearrangement uses TRBV5-6 and TRBJ1-2; D is unresolved. Germline V gene data show CDR1 as SGHDT and CDR2 as YYEEEE. The V and J ends lost 4 bases and 2 bases respectively, with 9 bases between them. The CDR3 spans 13 residues. CDR3 loop: CASSLLSNYGYTF. CDR3 nucleotides: TGTGCCAGCAGCCTCCTCTCCAACTATGGCTACACCTTC.

The chain recombines TRBV6-6 with TRBJ1-3, with 11 bases aligning to TRBD1. Per the germline V gene, CDR1 is MNHNY and CDR2 is SVGAGI (reference sequence). The CDR3 covers 14 residues. V lost 6 bases and J lost 4; bases outside the gene matches: 2. The CDR3 DNA sequence: TGTGCCAGCAGGGGACAGGGGGAAGGAAACACCATATATTTT. Translating gives CASRGQGEGNTIYF.

The J gene is TRBJ1-1, the V gene TRBV29-1, with TRBD1 as a possible D gene (5 bases). V gave up 7 bases and J gave up 6 bases, with 15 bases separating them. CDR1 and CDR2 (germline): SQVTM, ANQGSEA. The length of the CDR3 is 12 residues. CDR3 region: CSALNQGSEAFF. The CDR3 DNA reads as TGCAGCGCGTTGAACCAGGGCTCTGAAGCTTTCTTT.

This rearrangement joins TRBV4-3 to TRBJ1-2; tentatively, D is TRBD1 (5 bases). Trimming cost V 3 bases and J 7 bases, with 6 bases left between them. This CDR3 has 11 amino acids. Germline V gives CDR1 LGHNA, CDR2 YSLEER. CDR3 coding DNA: TGCGCCAGCAGCCAGGGGGGTGGCTACACCTTC. Translating gives CASSQGGGYTF.

The chain carries TRBV7-8 and TRBJ2-5; 12 bases agree with TRBD2. CDR1 is SGHVS, CDR2 FQNEAQ, per germline. This CDR3 comprises 16 residues. V shed 3 bases and J 8 bases; nucleotides not matched to a gene: 10. CDR3 protein: CASSFPASGGGQTQYF. The CDR3 DNA reads as TGTGCCAGCAGCTTCCCAGCTAGCGGGGGGGGGCAAACCCAGTACTTC.

This clone appeared a few times. V is TRBV10-2 and J is TRBJ2-1, with D hard to call. CDR3 length equals 12 residues. CDR1 and CDR2 from the germline V gene are WSHSY and SAAADI. The V end was cut by 4 bases, the J end by 6 bases, with 7 bases between. The CDR3 spells CASSVNSNEQFF. CDR3 bases: TGCGCCAGCAGTGTGAACTCCAATGAGCAGTTCTTC.

The J gene is TRBJ2-6, the V gene TRBV27; the D is unclear. The CDR3 is 14 residues long. Germline V gene lookup returns CDR1 MNHEY and CDR2 SMNVEV (reference sequence). V was cut by 0 bases and J by 4 bases, with 4 bases left in between. CDR3 protein: CASSLSSGANVLTF. CDR3 coding DNA: TGTGCCAGCAGTTTATCGTCGGGGGCCAACGTCCTGACTTTC. The full variable domain, in which reference TRBV27 and TRBJ2-6 provide the parts outside the CDR3, is EAQVTQNPRYLITVTGKKLTVTCSQNMNHEYMSWYRQDPGLGLRQIYYSMNVEVTDKGDVPEGYKVSRKEKRNFPLILESPSPNQTSLYFCASSLSSGANVLTFGAGSRLTVL.

This chain uses TRBV5-8 with TRBJ1-3; 7 nucleotides match TRBD1. The CDR3 sequence is 14 residues long. The ends lost 5 bases at V and 4 bases at J; junction bases unmatched: 6. Germline lookup yields CDR1 SGHTS and CDR2 YDEGEE. The CDR3 here is CASRLTGSGNTIYF. In DNA, the CDR3 is TGTGCCAGCAGACTGACAGGGTCAGGAAACACCATATATTTT.

The chain recombines TRBV7-2 with TRBJ2-3, with 10 bases matching TRBD2. This CDR3 is 17 amino acids long. The V gene end was trimmed by 5 bases and the J gene end by 2 bases; junction bases not matched to a gene: 10. Germline V CDR1 and CDR2: SGHTA, FQGNSA. CDR3 region: CASSRHLAGADTDTQYF. CDR3 bases: TGTGCCAGCAGCCGACATCTAGCGGGGGCCGACACAGATACGCAGTATTTT.